This TCR beta chain emerged from a study of CD8+ T cells in alopecia areata. Reverse transcription of extracted RNA yielded cDNA, which provided the sequencing template. This table comes from immunoSEQ multiplex PCR, and its TCRdb copy is limited to in-frame clones, with some not included. The data show 150,000 to 200,000 clones, roughly two thirds seen once. The treatment here: oral pan-JAK inhibitor, 5-10 mg twice daily. CDR3 size: 11 residues. Germline V gene sequence: CDR1 MNHEY, CDR2 SMNVEV (reference sequence). As regards this clone: The junction differs from germline at one of its ends, possibly a read error.

Sequencing used CD4+ T cells sorted from blood, obtained at week 4, from a patient treated with tofacitinib. This rearrangement joins TRBV27 to TRBJ2-7; D might be TRBD1 or TRBD2, each matching 5 bases. The receptor was isolated from a human donor with alopecia areata. The CDR3 DNA reads TGCGCCAGCCGGGGACCCTACGAGCAGTACTTC. Translated, it gives CASRGPYEQYF.